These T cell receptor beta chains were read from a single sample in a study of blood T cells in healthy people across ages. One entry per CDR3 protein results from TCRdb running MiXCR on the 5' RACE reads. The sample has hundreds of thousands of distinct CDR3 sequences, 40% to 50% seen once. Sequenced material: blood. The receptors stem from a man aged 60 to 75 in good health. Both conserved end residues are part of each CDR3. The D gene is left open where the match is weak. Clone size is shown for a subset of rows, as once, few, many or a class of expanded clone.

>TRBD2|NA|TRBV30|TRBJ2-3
CGRRGGRRATDTQYF
TGTGGTAGGCGGGGGGGACGAAGGGCCACAGATACGCAGTATTTT
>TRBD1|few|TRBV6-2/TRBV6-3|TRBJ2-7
CASSTFRGQGSYEQYF
TGTGCCAGCAGTACTTTCCGGGGACAGGGCTCCTACGAGCAGTACTTC
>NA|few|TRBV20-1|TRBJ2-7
CSVKRPGVEYEQYF
TGCAGTGTTAAAAGACCGGGGGTAGAATACGAGCAGTACTTC
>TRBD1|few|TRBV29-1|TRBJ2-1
CSVGGQGLYNEQFF
TGCAGCGTTGGGGGACAGGGCCTCTACAATGAGCAGTTCTTC
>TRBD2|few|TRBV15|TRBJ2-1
CATSRAGRGGASYNEQFF
TGTGCCACCTCCAGAGCAGGGCGGGGGGGCGCCTCCTACAATGAGCAGTTCTTC
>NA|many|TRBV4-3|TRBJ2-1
CASSQGRGGEQFF
TGCGCCAGCAGCCAAGGGAGGGGAGGTGAGCAGTTCTTC
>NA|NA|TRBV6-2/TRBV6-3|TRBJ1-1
CASSYSTGINTEAFF
TGTGCCAGCAGTTACTCCACAGGGATCAACACTGAAGCTTTCTTT
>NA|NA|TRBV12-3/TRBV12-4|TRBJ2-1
CANSLGPYNEQFF
TGTGCCAACAGCCTCGGCCCCTACAATGAGCAGTTCTTC
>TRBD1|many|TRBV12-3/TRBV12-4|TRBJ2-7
CASSSETGVDEQYF
TGTGCCAGCAGTTCCGAGACAGGGGTAGACGAGCAGTACTTC
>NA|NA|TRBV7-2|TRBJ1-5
CASSLVGRGRNQPQHF
TGTGCCAGCAGCTTAGTAGGCAGGGGACGCAATCAGCCCCAGCATTTT
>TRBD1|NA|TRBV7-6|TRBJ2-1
CASSRDRGSNEQFF
TGTGCCAGCAGCCGCGACAGGGGGAGCAATGAGCAGTTCTTC